This T cell receptor beta chain was captured in a study of cytomegalovirus exposure and HLA in healthy donors. As for the study in general: A prior analysis found 117 million unique TCR beta sequences from approximately 190 million T cells. Study-wide findings and caveats: V- and J-gene trimming of TCR beta was linked (in a later analysis) to a missense DCLRE1C variant. The authors listed 150 or so TCR beta chains as cytomegalovirus-associated.

With 7 bases clipped from V and 8 bases from J, the junction kept 21 bases outside the gene matches. Germline CDR1 GTSNPN, CDR2 SVGIG (reference sequence). The CDR3 spans 18 residues. As regards this clone: Its matching antigen is unknown.

Primers for the PCR totalled 60 Vbeta and 13 Jbeta. The repertoire was sequenced with immunoSEQ multiplex PCR; TCRdb's copy has only in-frame clones and lacks some. Counted here are around 200,000 clones, about 83% occurring once; the ten biggest clones make up approximately 1.4%. The specimen sequenced was PBMCs. This receptor was identified in a girl between 5 and 17 years old in good health and CMV-seronegative. V is TRBV30 and J is TRBJ1-6; 9 bases match TRBD1. The CDR3 region is CASYTGTGRERGYSPLHF. Here the CDR3 DNA reads TGTGCCTCGTATACCGGGACAGGGAGGGAGAGGGGATATTCACCCCTCCACTTT.